Below, 13 T cell receptor beta chains from the same sample are listed, as sequenced in a study of radiotherapy plus CTLA-4 blockade in lung cancer. Profiling relied on immunoSEQ multiplex PCR, and the TCRdb table lists in-frame clones only, not all of them. The sample includes over 80,000 clones, over 80% seen only once; the top ten take 0.75% to 1%. The sequences come from peripheral blood, collected from a patient treated with radiotherapy plus ipilimumab. Receptor source: a human donor with non-small cell lung cancer who had stable disease on radiotherapy plus ipilimumab.

This clone came up a few times. The CDR3 region is CASSYGPRVEQFF. CDR3 DNA: TGTGCCAGCAGTTACGGTCCGCGCGTTGAGCAGTTCTTC. The V call is TRBV6-5, the J call TRBJ2-1; the D is unclear. Between the trimmed V and J ends, which lost 2 bases and 9 bases, there was a span of 11 bases. In germline, CDR1 is MNHEY, CDR2 SVGAGI. The CDR3 runs to 13 residues.

V usage is TRBV2 and J usage is TRBJ1-5, with D perhaps matching TRBD1 (5 bases). Trimming cost V 6 bases and J 2 bases, with 11 bases left between them. Germline assignment: CDR1 SNHLY and CDR2 FYNNEI. The CDR3 runs 14 residues. The CDR3 nucleotides are TGTGCCAGCAGGGGGACTAGTGGCAATCAGCCCCAGCATTTT. Residues: CASRGTSGNQPQHF.

The chain links TRBV5-1 to TRBJ2-1; the D gene is possibly TRBD1 (5 bases). CDR1 and CDR2 from the germline V gene are SGHRS and YFSETQ. V lost 3 bases and J lost 0, with 10 bases in between. The CDR3 spans 15 residues. For the CDR3, the DNA is TGCGCCAGCAGCTCCAGGGTTTCCTCCTACAATGAGCAGTTCTTC. Its protein is CASSSRVSSYNEQFF.

This clone came up once. The same CDR3 is also encoded by other DNA sequences in this sample. This sequence joins TRBV28 and TRBJ1-1, with a possible D match to TRBD1 (5 bases). The CDR3 extends over 14 amino acids. The ends were cut back, 7 bases at V and 2 bases at J, with 14 bases in the middle. Germline V gene lookup returns CDR1 MDHEN and CDR2 SYDVKM. The CDR3 here is CASTTGTGNTEAFF. The DNA of the CDR3 is TGTGCCAGCACAACCGGGACGGGCAACACTGAAGCTTTCTTT. Based on the CDR3 plus reference TRBV28 and TRBJ1-1, the full variable domain is DVKVTQSSRYLVKRTGEKVFLECVQDMDHENMFWYRQDPGLGLRLIYFSYDVKMKEKGDIPEGYSVSREKKERFSLILESASTNQTSMYLCASTTGTGNTEAFFGQGTRLTVV.

This rearrangement joins TRBV5-1 to TRBJ1-4; TRBD1 agrees at 9 bases. This CDR3 is built from 15 residues. V dropped 4 bases and J dropped 7; count of bases not matched to a gene: 8. Germline-derived CDR1 and CDR2 are SGHRS and YFSETQ. The CDR3 nucleotides read TGCGCCAGCAGCCCACCCGGGACAGGGACTGAAAAACTGTTTTTT. Translation: CASSPPGTGTEKLFF.

This clone was picked up one time. The V gene is TRBV6-5, the J gene TRBJ2-2; a possible D gene is TRBD1 (6 bases). The CDR3 contains 14 residues. Germline lookup yields CDR1 MNHEY and CDR2 SVGAGI. V lost 10 bases and J 6 bases, leaving 18 bases between the germline ends. The CDR3 loop reads CATQGGISSGELFF. CDR3 bases: TGTGCCACCCAAGGGGGTATTAGCTCCGGGGAGCTGTTTTTT.

The chain uses TRBV30 and TRBJ1-2, with a possible D match to TRBD1 (5 bases). This CDR3 is built from 15 residues. Germline-derived CDR1 and CDR2 are GTSNPN and SVGIG (reference sequence). Trimming took 1 base from V and 8 from J, leaving 20 bases between them. CDR3 in DNA: TGTGCCTGGAGTGCCGGCAGGGAATTAGTTTGGGGCTACACCTTC. Translating it yields CAWSAGRELVWGYTF.

The gene calls are TRBV19 and TRBJ2-5; tentative D call: TRBD1 (5 bases). The germline CDR1 and CDR2 sequences are LNHDA and SQIVND (reference sequence). The CDR3 length is 16 residues. Between the trimmed V and J ends, which lost 8 bases and 0 bases, there was a span of 19 bases. The CDR3 protein is CASSTGRVAYQETQYF. DNA for the CDR3: TGTGCCAGTTCGACTGGCAGGGTTGCGTACCAAGAGACCCAGTACTTC.

The J gene is TRBJ1-5, the V gene TRBV27; 7 nucleotides align to TRBD1. The germline V gene has CDR1 MNHEY and CDR2 SMNVEV (reference sequence). CDR3 size: 14 residues. The V gene end was trimmed by 2 bases and the J gene end by 6 bases; junction bases not matched to a gene: 4. In nucleotides, the CDR3 is TGTGCCAGCAGTTTAATCGCAGGGGGTCAGCCCCAGCATTTT. It specifies CASSLIAGGQPQHF.

The gene calls are TRBV2 and TRBJ1-1; TRBD1 might be the D (5 bases). The CDR3 contains 11 residues. Germline V gene lookup returns CDR1 SNHLY and CDR2 FYNNEI. V dropped 8 bases and J dropped 11 bases, with 15 bases sitting between them. This CDR3 reads CASQRGLGAFF. The DNA for the CDR3 is TGTGCCAGCCAAAGGGGACTCGGGGCTTTCTTT.

The chain employs TRBV18 and TRBJ1-6; unclear D gene. Germline lookup yields CDR1 KGHSH and CDR2 LQKENI. Trimming removed 5 bases from V and 7 bases from J, with 15 bases in between. The CDR3 sequence is 15 residues long. CDR3 DNA: TGTGCCAGCTCATCCCAGCCGGGTCCAAATTCACCCCTCCACTTT. Its translation is CASSSQPGPNSPLHF.

About this clone itself: Other DNA sequences of this sample code for an identical CDR3. V and J are TRBV7-3 and TRBJ1-1; 7 bases align to TRBD1. The ends lost 0 bases at V and 0 bases at J; junction bases unmatched: 1. CDR1 and CDR2 from the germline V gene are SGHTA and FQGTGA. The CDR3 is 15 residues long. The CDR3 DNA sequence: TGTGCCAGCAGCTTAACGGGACAGATGAACACTGAAGCTTTCTTT. Its protein product is CASSLTGQMNTEAFF.

This clone was seen a few times. CDR3 nucleotides: TGTGCCAGCAGCTTAGCGGCAGGGCTAAGAGAGACCCAGTACTTC. Translating gives CASSLAAGLRETQYF. The rearrangement uses TRBV11-2 and TRBJ2-5; maybe TRBD1 (5 bases). Trimming took 1 base from V and 4 from J, leaving 13 bases between them. This CDR3 region has 15 residues. Per the germline V gene, CDR1 is SGHAT and CDR2 is FQNNGV.